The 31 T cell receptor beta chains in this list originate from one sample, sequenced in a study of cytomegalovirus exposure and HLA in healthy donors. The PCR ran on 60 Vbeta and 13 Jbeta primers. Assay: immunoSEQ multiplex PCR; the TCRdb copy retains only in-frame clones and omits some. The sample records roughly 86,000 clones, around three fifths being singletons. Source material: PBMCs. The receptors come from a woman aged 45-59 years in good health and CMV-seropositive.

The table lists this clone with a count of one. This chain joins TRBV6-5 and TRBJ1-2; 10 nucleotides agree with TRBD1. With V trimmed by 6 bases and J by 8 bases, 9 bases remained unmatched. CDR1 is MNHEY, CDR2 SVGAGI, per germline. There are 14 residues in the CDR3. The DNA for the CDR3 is TGTGCCAGCAGACTCGGACAGGGGGGGGCAGGCTACACCTTC. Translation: CASRLGQGGAGYTF.

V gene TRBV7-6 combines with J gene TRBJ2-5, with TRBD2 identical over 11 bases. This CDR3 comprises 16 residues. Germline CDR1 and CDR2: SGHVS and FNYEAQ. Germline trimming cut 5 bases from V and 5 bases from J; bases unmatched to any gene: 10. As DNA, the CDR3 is TGTGCCAGCAGCCCAGAAGAGACTAGCGGGGTGGAGACCCAGTACTTC. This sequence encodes CASSPEETSGVETQYF.

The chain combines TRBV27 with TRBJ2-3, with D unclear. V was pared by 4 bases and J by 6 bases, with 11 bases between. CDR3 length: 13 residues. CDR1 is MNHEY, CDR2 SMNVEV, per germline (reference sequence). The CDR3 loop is CASSWAHTDTQYF. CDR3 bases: TGTGCCAGCAGTTGGGCCCACACGGATACGCAGTATTTT.

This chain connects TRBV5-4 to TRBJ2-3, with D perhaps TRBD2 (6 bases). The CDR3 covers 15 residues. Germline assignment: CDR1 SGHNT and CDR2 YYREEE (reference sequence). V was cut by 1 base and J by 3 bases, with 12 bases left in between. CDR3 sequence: CASSLWRGKTDTQYF. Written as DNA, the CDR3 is TGTGCCAGCAGCTTGTGGAGGGGAAAGACAGATACGCAGTATTTT.

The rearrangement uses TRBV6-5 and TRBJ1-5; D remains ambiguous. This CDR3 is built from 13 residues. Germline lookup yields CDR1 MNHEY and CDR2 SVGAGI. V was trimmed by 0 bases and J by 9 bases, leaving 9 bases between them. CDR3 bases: TGTGCCAGCAGTTACTCTTCAAATTTGCCCCAGCATTTT. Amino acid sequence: CASSYSSNLPQHF.

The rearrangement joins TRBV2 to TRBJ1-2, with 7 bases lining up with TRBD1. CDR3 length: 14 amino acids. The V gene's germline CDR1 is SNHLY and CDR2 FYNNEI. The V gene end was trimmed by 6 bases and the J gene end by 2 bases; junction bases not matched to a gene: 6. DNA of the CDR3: TGTGCCAGCAGAGACGAACAGGGGAACTATGGCTACACCTTC. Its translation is CASRDEQGNYGYTF.

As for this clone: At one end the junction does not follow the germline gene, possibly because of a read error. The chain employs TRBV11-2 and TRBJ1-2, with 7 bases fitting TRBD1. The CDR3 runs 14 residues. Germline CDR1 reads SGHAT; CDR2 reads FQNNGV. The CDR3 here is CASSLDRVGGGYTF. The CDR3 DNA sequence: TGTGCCAGCAGCCTAGACAGGGTGGGTGGCGGCTACACCTTC.

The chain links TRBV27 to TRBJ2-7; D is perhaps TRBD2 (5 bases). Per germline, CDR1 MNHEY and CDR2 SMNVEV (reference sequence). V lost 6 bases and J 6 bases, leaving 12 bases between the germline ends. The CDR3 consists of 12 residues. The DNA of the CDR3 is TGTGCCAGCAGGAGGGATTTGGGCGAGCAGTACTTC. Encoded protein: CASRRDLGEQYF.

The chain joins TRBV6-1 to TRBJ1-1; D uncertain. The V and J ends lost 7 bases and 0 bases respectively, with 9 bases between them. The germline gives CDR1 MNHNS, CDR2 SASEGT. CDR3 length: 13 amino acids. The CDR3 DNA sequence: TGTGCCAGCACCGACAACATGAACACTGAAGCTTTCTTT. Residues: CASTDNMNTEAFF.

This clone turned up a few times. The CDR3 coding sequence is TGTGCCAGCAGCTTGGTGGGGGGTCAGCCCCAGCATTTT. Residues: CASSLVGGQPQHF. This chain joins TRBV5-6 and TRBJ1-5; weak D call: TRBD1 (5 bases). Per germline, CDR1 SGHDT and CDR2 YYEEEE. The CDR3 totals 13 residues. V was clipped by 0 bases and J by 6 bases, with 7 bases between them.

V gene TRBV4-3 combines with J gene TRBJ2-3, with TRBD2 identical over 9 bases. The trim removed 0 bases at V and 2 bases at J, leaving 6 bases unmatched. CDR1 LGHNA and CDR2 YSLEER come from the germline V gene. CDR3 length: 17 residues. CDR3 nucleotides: TGCGCCAGCAGCCAAGAGAAAAGCGGGGGGATCACAGATACGCAGTATTTT. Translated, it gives CASSQEKSGGITDTQYF.

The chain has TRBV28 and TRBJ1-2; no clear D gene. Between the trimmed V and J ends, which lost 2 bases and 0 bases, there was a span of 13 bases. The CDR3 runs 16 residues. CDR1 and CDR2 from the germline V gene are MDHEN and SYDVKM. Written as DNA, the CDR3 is TGTGCCAGCAGTTTAATGGCCGGAGGGCCTAACTATGGCTACACCTTC. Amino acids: CASSLMAGGPNYGYTF.

CDR3 in amino acids: CASSLVGTSLSTSYEQYF. Written as DNA, the CDR3 is TGTGCCAGCAGCTTAGTTGGGACTAGTCTTTCAACCTCCTACGAGCAGTACTTC. The chain recombines TRBV7-2 with TRBJ2-7; 8 nucleotides align to TRBD2. CDR1 is SGHTA, CDR2 FQGNSA, per germline. With V trimmed by 1 base and J by 0 bases, 11 bases remained unmatched. The CDR3 is 18 amino acids.

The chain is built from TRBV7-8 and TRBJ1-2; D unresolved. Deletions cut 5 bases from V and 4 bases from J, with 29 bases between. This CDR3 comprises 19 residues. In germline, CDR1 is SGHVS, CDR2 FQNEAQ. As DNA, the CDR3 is TGTGCCAGCAGCATAGGGAGAGGCTACACTACCTTTCGGGGCTATGGCTACACCTTC. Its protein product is CASSIGRGYTTFRGYGYTF.

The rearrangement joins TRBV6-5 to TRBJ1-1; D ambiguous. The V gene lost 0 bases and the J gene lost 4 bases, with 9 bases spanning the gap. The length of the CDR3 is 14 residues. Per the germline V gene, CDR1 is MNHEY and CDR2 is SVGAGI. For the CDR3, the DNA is TGTGCCAGCAGTTACTCTCCCGGGTCCACTGAAGCTTTCTTT. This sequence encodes CASSYSPGSTEAFF.

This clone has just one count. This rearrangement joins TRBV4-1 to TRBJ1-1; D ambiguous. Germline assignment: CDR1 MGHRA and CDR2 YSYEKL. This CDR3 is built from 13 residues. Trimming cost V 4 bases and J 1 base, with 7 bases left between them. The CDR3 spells CASSPTANTEAFF. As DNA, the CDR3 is TGCGCCAGCAGCCCAACAGCGAACACTGAAGCTTTCTTT.

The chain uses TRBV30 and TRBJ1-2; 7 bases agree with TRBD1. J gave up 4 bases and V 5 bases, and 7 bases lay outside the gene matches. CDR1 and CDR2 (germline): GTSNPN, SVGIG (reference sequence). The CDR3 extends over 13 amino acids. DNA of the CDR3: TGTGCCTGGGGTAGGGACAGACCCTATGGCTACACCTTC. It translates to CAWGRDRPYGYTF.

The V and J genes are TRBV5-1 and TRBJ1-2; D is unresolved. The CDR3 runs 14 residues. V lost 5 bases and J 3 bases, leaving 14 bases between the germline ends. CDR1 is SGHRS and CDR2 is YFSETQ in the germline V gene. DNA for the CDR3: TGCGCCAGCAGGGCCGTTGAGGCAGACTATGGCTACACCTTC. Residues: CASRAVEADYGYTF. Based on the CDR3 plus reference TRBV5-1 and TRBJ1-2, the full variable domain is KAGVTQTPRYLIKTRGQQVTLSCSPISGHRSVSWYQQTPGQGLQFLFEYFSETQRNKGNFPGRFSGRQFSNSRSEMNVSTLELGDSALYLCASRAVEADYGYTFGSGTRLTVV.

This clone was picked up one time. The CDR3 loop reads CASSRGTGVGDTQYF. In DNA form, the CDR3 reads TGTGCCAGCAGTCGCGGGACAGGGGTAGGAGATACGCAGTATTTT. The chain couples TRBV6-1 to TRBJ2-3; 10 positions agree with TRBD1. Germline V gives CDR1 MNHNS, CDR2 SASEGT. Trimming at V came to 5 bases and at J to 5 bases, leaving 7 bases not matched to a gene. This CDR3 comprises 15 residues.

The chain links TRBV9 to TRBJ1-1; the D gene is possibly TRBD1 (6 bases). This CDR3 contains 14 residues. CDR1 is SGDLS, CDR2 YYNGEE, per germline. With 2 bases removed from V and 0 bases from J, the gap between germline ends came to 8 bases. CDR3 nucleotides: TGTGCCAGCAGCGTCGAGGGGGTGAACACTGAAGCTTTCTTT. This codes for CASSVEGVNTEAFF.

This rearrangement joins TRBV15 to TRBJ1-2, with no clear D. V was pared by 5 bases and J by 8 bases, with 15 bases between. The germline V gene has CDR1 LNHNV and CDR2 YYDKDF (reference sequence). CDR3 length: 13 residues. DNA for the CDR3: TGTGCCACCAGCCTCCCGGGTCTGTGGGGCTACACCTTC. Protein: CATSLPGLWGYTF.

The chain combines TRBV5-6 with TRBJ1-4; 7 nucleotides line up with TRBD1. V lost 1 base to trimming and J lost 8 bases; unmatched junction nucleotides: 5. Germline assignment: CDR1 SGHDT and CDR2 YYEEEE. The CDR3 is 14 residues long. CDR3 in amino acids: CASSLTGEMEKLFF. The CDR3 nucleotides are TGTGCCAGCAGCTTGACAGGGGAGATGGAAAAACTGTTTTTT.

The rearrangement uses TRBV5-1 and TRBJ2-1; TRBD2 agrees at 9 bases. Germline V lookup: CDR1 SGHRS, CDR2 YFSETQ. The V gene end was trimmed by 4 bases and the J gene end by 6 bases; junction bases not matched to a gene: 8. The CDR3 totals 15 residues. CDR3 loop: CASSNGGGASNEQFF. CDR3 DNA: TGCGCCAGCAGCAATGGCGGGGGGGCGAGCAATGAGCAGTTCTTC.

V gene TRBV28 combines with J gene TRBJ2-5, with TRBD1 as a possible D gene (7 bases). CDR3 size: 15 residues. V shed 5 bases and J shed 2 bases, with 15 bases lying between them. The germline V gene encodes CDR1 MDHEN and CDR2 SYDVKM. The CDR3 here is CASSPGGTVQETQYF. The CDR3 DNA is TGTGCCAGCAGTCCTGGGGGGACAGTACAAGAGACCCAGTACTTC.

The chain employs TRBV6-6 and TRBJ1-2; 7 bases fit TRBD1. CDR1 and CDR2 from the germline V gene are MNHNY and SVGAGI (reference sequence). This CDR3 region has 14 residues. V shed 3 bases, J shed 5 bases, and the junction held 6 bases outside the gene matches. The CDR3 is CASSYKGAGYGYTF. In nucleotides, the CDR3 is TGTGCCAGCAGTTATAAGGGGGCGGGTTATGGCTACACCTTC.

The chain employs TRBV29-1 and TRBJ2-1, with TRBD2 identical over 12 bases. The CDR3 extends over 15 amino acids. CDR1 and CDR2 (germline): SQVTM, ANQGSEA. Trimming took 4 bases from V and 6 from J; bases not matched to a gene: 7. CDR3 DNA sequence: TGCAGCGTTGGCTCACTAGCGGGGGGCCTCAATGAGCAGTTCTTC. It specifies CSVGSLAGGLNEQFF.

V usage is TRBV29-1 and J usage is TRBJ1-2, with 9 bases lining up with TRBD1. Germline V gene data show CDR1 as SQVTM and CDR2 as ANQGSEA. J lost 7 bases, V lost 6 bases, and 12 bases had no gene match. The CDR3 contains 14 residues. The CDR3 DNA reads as TGCAGCGTCGGTCCTACAGGGGGCGTTATTGGCTACACCTTC. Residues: CSVGPTGGVIGYTF.

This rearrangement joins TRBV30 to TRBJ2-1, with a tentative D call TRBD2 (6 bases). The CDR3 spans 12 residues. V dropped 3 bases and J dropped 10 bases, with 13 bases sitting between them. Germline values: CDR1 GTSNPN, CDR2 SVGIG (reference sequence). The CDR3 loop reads CAWSGGGEEQFF. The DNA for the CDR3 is TGTGCCTGGAGCGGCGGAGGGGAAGAGCAGTTCTTC.

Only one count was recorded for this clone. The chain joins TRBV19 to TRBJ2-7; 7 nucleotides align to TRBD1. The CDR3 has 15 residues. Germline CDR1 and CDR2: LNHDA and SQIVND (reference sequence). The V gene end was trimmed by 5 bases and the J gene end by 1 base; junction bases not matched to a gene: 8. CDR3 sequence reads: CASSYTGASSYEQYF. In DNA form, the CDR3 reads TGTGCCAGTAGTTACACAGGGGCCTCTTCCTACGAGCAGTACTTC.

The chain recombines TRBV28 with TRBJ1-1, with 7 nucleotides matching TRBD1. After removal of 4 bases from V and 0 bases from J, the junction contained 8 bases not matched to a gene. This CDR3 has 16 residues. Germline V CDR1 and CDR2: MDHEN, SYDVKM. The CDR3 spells CASSSPGQPMNTEAFF. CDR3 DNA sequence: TGTGCCAGCAGTTCGCCGGGACAGCCGATGAACACTGAAGCTTTCTTT.

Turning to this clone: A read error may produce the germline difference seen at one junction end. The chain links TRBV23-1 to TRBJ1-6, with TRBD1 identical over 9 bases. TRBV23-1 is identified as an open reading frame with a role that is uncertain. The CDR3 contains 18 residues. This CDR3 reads CASSQSGTGSSYNSPLHF. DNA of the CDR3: TGCGCCAGCAGCCAATCCGGGACAGGGAGCTCCTATAATTCACCCCTCCACTTT.